This record covers a single T cell receptor beta chain. This clonotype was recorded many times. This receptor's antigen is unknown. Per-base quality was not reported, and no clone a single base away is much larger than it. Sequencing was performed on an Illumina HiSeq 2500. Quantitative 5'-RACE with molecular barcodes was used to prepare TCR beta libraries. As for the original processing: A new computational method, built on a probabilistic model of VDJ rearrangement, was used to identify disease-linked TCR variants. TCRdb handled the public reads itself, with Q25 trimming in fastp and clone calling in MiXCR, and kept productive beta chains. Identical CDR3 protein sequences are pooled into one entry, listed with their most common genes and DNA. The V and J calls and clone size come from TCRdb's table, not from the authors' own analysis. The sample records 150,000 to 200,000 distinct CDR3 sequences, approximately 12% of which are singletons. Jointly, the top ten make up roughly 11% of the sample.

Between the V and J ends, shortened by 6 bases and 4 bases respectively, the junction contains 10 bases. The CDR3 covers 13 residues, taking in both the cysteine and the phenylalanine. The kept DNA is CDR3 alone, 39 bases in frame from the first base. As encoded in the germline V gene (reference sequence), CDR1 is MNHEY while CDR2 is SMNVEV. This specimen belongs to a study of CD8 T cells in ankylosing spondylitis (dated by TCRdb to about 2017). Turning to the overall study: T cell receptor beta repertoires were profiled in healthy donors and ankylosing spondylitis patients so that disease-linked TCR variants could be found. Samples of peripheral blood were taken, and for ankylosing spondylitis patients, synovial fluid was collected as well. In total, the full study cohort was made up of some 110 healthy donors and 25 to 30 ankylosing spondylitis patients. What the study reported, not specific to this receptor: The disease-linked clones showed a CD8+ phenotype and occurred at relatively low frequencies in peripheral blood. Blood from ankylosing spondylitis patients appeared to be characterized by a TCR beta motif made up of fewer than ten highly homologous amino acid variants. According to the report, matched synovial fluid samples from ankylosing spondylitis patients were significantly enriched for the disease-linked clones. Some of the motif variants had been reported before in the synovial fluid and blood of reactive arthritis patients, a finding that suggests common disease-initiation mechanisms.

Source material: blood, either unsorted or a sorted T cell fraction (not recorded which). The receptor was derived from a female donor with ankylosing spondylitis or in good health (not recorded which). The rearrangement joined TRBV27 to TRBJ1-5; TRBD1 might be the D gene, on 6 matching bases. The DNA is as follows: TGTGCCAGCAGGACAGGTACTAATCAGCCCCAGCATTTT. Its amino acids are CASRTGTNQPQHF.